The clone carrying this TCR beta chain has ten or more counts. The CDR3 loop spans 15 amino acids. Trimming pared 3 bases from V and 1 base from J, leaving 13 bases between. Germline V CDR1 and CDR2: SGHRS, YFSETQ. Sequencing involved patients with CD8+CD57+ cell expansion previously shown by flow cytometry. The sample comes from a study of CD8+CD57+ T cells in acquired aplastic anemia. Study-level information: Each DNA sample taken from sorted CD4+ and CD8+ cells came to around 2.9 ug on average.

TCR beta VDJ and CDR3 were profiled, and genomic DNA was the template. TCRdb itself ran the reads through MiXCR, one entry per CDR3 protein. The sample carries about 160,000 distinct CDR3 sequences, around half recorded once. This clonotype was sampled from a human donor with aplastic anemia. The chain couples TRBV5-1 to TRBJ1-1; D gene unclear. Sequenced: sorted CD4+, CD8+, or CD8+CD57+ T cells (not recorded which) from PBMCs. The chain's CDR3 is CASSWSGVQNTEAFF. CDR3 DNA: TGCGCCAGCAGCTGGTCCGGGGTCCAGAACACTGAAGCTTTCTTT.